This entry concerns a single T cell receptor beta chain. The data belong to a study of blood T cell repertoires in COVID-19. Background on the study: The cDNA or gDNA used as material had been derived from T cells, B-cell-depleted T cells, or PBMCs.

V gave up 6 bases and J gave up 0 bases; unmatched junction bases: 3. CDR1 LGHDT and CDR2 YNNKEL come from the germline V gene (reference sequence). The CDR3 length is 15 residues. Sequencing used immunoSEQ multiplex PCR; TCRdb keeps in-frame clones, though not all of them. The sample shows about 100,000 clones, 80% of them seen only once. This chain connects TRBV3-1 (or the pseudogene TRBV3-2) to TRBJ2-1, with 9 bases lining up with TRBD1. The source is a man between 65 and 85 years old with active or convalescent COVID-19. The sample was peripheral blood. CDR3 DNA sequence: TGTGCCAGCAGGCAGGGACAGGGCTCCTACAATGAGCAGTTCTTC. Translating gives CASRQGQGSYNEQFF.